Shown below are 13 T cell receptor beta chains from a single sample sequenced in a study of blood T cell repertoires in COVID-19. Libraries were prepared by immunoSEQ multiplex PCR; TCRdb keeps only in-frame clonotypes and omits some of them. In the table there are some 110,000 clones, around nine tenths of which are singletons. Input material: peripheral blood. These receptors all stem from a human donor in a cohort sampled during active COVID-19.

This rearrangement joins TRBV25-1 to TRBJ2-7; possibly TRBD1 for D (5 bases). The CDR3 has 15 amino acids. V lost 2 bases and J 7 bases, leaving 18 bases between the germline ends. CDR1 MGHDK and CDR2 SYGVNS come from the germline V gene. The CDR3 is CASSELGARGEEQYF. In DNA form, the CDR3 reads TGTGCCAGCAGTGAACTAGGCGCAAGGGGTGAGGAGCAGTACTTC.

The rearrangement uses TRBV6-5 and TRBJ2-1, with TRBD1 as a possible D gene (5 bases). Deletions cut 6 bases from V and 1 base from J, with 7 bases between. The CDR3 has 13 amino acids. CDR1 and CDR2 from the germline V gene are MNHEY and SVGAGI. The CDR3, as DNA: TGTGCCAGCAGGAGACAGTCCTACAATGAGCAGTTCTTC. As protein: CASRRQSYNEQFF.

The J gene is TRBJ2-7, the V gene TRBV19; 12 bases align to TRBD1. CDR3 length: 19 residues. Germline CDR1 and CDR2: LNHDA and SQIVND (reference sequence). V lost 6 bases and J lost 5; bases outside the gene matches: 20. The CDR3 DNA reads TGTGCCAGTAGCCTTACTCTACTTTACACCGGGACAGGGGGCGACGAGCAGTACTTC. Amino acids: CASSLTLLYTGTGGDEQYF.

J is TRBJ1-1 and V is TRBV30, with D unclear. The germline V gene encodes CDR1 GTSNPN and CDR2 SVGIG (reference sequence). This CDR3 spans 11 amino acids. V was clipped by 2 bases and J by 5 bases, with 6 bases between them. CDR3 nucleotides: TGTGCCTGGAGTCAGCGGACTGAAGCTTTCTTT. It yields the protein CAWSQRTEAFF.

The chain uses TRBV18 and TRBJ1-3; D is undetermined. Per the germline V gene, CDR1 is KGHSH and CDR2 is LQKENI. V was shortened by 2 bases and J by 0 bases, with 11 bases between the two germline ends. This CDR3 has 16 residues. The CDR3 DNA sequence: TGTGCCAGCTCACCATTCGAGATGAACTCTGGAAACACCATATATTTT. It encodes CASSPFEMNSGNTIYF.

This clone was seen more than once but under ten times. V gene TRBV6-5 combines with J gene TRBJ1-2; 9 nucleotides agree with TRBD1. This CDR3 has 13 amino acids. V shed 0 bases, J shed 7 bases, and the junction held 0 bases outside the gene matches. Germline CDR1 reads MNHEY; CDR2 reads SVGAGI. This CDR3 reads CASSYSQGAGYTF. The CDR3 nucleotides read TGTGCCAGCAGTTACTCACAGGGGGCTGGCTACACCTTC.

As for this clone: The identical CDR3 is also encoded by other nucleotide sequences in the sample. The chain joins TRBV24-1 to TRBJ2-7; 9 bases line up with TRBD2. The CDR3 is made up of 15 amino acids. V dropped 4 bases and J dropped 0; count of bases not matched to a gene: 3. CDR1 KGHDR and CDR2 SFDVKD come from the germline V gene. CDR3 amino acids: CATSDPTSGSYEQYF. The CDR3 bases are TGTGCCACCAGTGACCCGACTAGCGGCTCCTACGAGCAGTACTTC.

The chain is built from TRBV4-1 and TRBJ1-1; 7 positions match TRBD1. Germline values: CDR1 MGHRA, CDR2 YSYEKL. Trimming at V came to 1 base and at J to 0 bases, leaving 5 bases not matched to a gene. This CDR3 is built from 16 residues. This CDR3 is CASSQVRQGMNTEAFF. Written as DNA, the CDR3 is TGCGCCAGCAGCCAAGTGCGACAGGGTATGAACACTGAAGCTTTCTTT.

This sequence joins TRBV18 and TRBJ2-5; maybe TRBD1 (6 bases). The CDR3 is 15 amino acids. CDR1 KGHSH and CDR2 LQKENI come from the germline V gene. With 3 bases removed from V and 0 bases from J, the gap between germline ends came to 11 bases. The chain's CDR3 is CASSPGTLYQETQYF. In DNA form, the CDR3 reads TGTGCCAGCTCACCCGGGACACTGTACCAAGAGACCCAGTACTTC.

The CDR3 DNA is TGTGCCAGCAGCCCCGGACTAGCGGGAGGGGACTCCTACGAGCAGTACTTC. Translation gives CASSPGLAGGDSYEQYF. The chain uses TRBV7-2 and TRBJ2-7, with 15 bases matching TRBD2. Germline V gene data show CDR1 as SGHTA and CDR2 as FQGNSA. The CDR3 is made up of 17 amino acids. The ends lost 5 bases at V and 0 bases at J; junction bases unmatched: 5.

About this clone itself: One junction end does not reproduce the germline sequence, and a read error may be involved. The J gene is TRBJ2-7, the V gene TRBV29-1; no reliable D call. Germline V gene lookup returns CDR1 SQVTM and CDR2 ANQGSEA. The CDR3 totals 13 residues. The CDR3: CSVQDTFSYEQYF. DNA for the CDR3: TGCAGCGTTCAAGACACTTTCTCCTACGAGCAGTACTTC.

This chain links TRBV4-2 with TRBJ2-1; 10 nucleotides match TRBD2. CDR3 length: 18 amino acids. The trim removed 0 bases at V and 6 bases at J, leaving 11 bases unmatched. Germline V gene data show CDR1 as LGHNA and CDR2 as YNFKEQ. CDR3 protein: CASSQEPLAGGRGNEQFF. DNA of the CDR3: TGTGCCAGCAGCCAAGAACCCTTAGCGGGGGGTAGGGGCAATGAGCAGTTCTTC.

The rearrangement links TRBV7-2 to TRBJ2-4, with D perhaps TRBD2 (6 bases). The germline V and J ends were trimmed by 8 bases and 3 bases, with 26 bases remaining between them. CDR3 length equals 18 residues. Germline CDR1 is SGHTA and CDR2 is FQGNSA. The CDR3 is CASGGLFGPKVGKNIQYF. The CDR3, as DNA: TGTGCCAGCGGAGGGCTCTTCGGGCCGAAGGTAGGCAAAAACATTCAGTACTTC.